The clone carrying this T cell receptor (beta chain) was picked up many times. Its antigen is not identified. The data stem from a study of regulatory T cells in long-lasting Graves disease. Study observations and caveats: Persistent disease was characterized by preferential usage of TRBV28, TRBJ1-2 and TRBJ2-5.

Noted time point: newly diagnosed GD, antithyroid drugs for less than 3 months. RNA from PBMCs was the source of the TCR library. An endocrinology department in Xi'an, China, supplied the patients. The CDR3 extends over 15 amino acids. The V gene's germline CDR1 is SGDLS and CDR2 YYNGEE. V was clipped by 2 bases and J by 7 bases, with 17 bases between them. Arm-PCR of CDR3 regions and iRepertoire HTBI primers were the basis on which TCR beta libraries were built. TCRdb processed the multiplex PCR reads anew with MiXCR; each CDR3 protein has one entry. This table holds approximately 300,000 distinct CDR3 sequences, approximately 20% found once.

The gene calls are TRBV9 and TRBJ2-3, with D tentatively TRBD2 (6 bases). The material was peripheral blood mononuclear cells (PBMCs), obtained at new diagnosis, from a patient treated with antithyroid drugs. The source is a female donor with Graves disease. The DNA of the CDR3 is TGTGCCAGCAGCGTTGCCGGGAGTCCCGCAAATACGCAGTATTTT. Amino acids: CASSVAGSPANTQYF. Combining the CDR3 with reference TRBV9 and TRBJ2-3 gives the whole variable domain DSGVTQTPKHLITATGQRVTLRCSPRSGDLSVYWYQQSLDQGLQFLIQYYNGEERAKGNILERFSAQQFPDLHSELNLSSLELGDSALYFCASSVAGSPANTQYFGPGTRLTVL.